Listed here are 26 T cell receptor beta chains from one sample, sequenced in a study of low-dose radiotherapy and immunotherapy resistance in tumors. TRAV- and TRBV-specific primers primed first-strand cDNA, covering alpha and beta chains. TCRs were amplified for roughly 20 PCR cycles with a constant-region primer and V-primer adapter. TCRdb redid the calling of the reads with MiXCR, one entry per CDR3 protein. The table has under 11,000 distinct CDR3 sequences, 45% to 55% seen once. Receptor source: a human donor with advanced metastatic prostate, ovarian, gallbladder or colorectal cancer (not recorded which). This table probably holds off-target reads from a library built for another chain.

This chain connects TRBV10-3 to TRBJ2-7; TRBD1 agrees at 7 bases. Unmatched junction bases numbered 8, after V lost 0 bases and J lost 6 bases. Germline V gene sequence: CDR1 ENHRY, CDR2 SYGVKD. This CDR3 is 15 amino acids long. CDR3 DNA sequence: TGTGCCATCAGTGAGTCATTACCGAGGGGGCTCGAGCAGTACTTC. The encoded protein is CAISESLPRGLEQYF.

The rearrangement links TRBV28 to TRBJ2-3, with D perhaps assigned TRBD1 or TRBD2 (5 bases each). The CDR3 totals 15 residues. Germline lookup yields CDR1 MDHEN and CDR2 SYDVKM. Trimming took 6 bases from V and 8 from J, leaving 21 bases between them. The CDR3 is CASSPVQTFGGTQYF. DNA for the CDR3: TGTGCCAGCAGCCCGGTCCAGACCTTTGGGGGTACGCAGTATTTT. The complete variable domain, with remaining parts taken from reference TRBV28 and TRBJ2-3, reads DVKVTQSSRYLVKRTGEKVFLECVQDMDHENMFWYRQDPGLGLRLIYFSYDVKMKEKGDIPEGYSVSREKKERFSLILESASTNQTSMYLCASSPVQTFGGTQYFGPGTRLTVL.

The chain couples TRBV18 to TRBJ2-3, with D perhaps TRBD1 (7 bases). CDR1 KGHSH and CDR2 LQKENI come from the germline V gene. V was trimmed by 8 bases and J by 7 bases, leaving 22 bases between them. This CDR3 has 15 residues. The CDR3: CASIPAGQSTNTQYF. CDR3 sequence (DNA): TGTGCCAGCATACCGGCGGGACAGAGTACCAATACGCAGTATTTT.

The V call is TRBV28, the J call TRBJ2-7; 8 nucleotides agree with TRBD2. J was trimmed by 4 bases and V by 6 bases; bases with no gene match: 2. The CDR3 covers 12 residues. Germline CDR1 MDHEN, CDR2 SYDVKM. Here the CDR3 reads CASRTSAYEQYF. The CDR3 nucleotides read TGTGCCAGCAGGACTAGCGCGTACGAGCAGTACTTC.

The genes are TRBV18 and TRBJ1-1; D is perhaps TRBD1 (6 bases). CDR1 and CDR2 from the germline V gene are KGHSH and LQKENI. Between the trimmed V and J ends, which lost 5 bases and 5 bases, there was a span of 12 bases. The CDR3 is made up of 13 amino acids. CDR3 sequence: CASSSTGYTEAFF. CDR3 in DNA: TGTGCCAGCTCATCTACAGGGTATACTGAAGCTTTCTTT.

In this sample, this clonotype turned up a few times. The chain couples TRBV5-1 to TRBJ2-7, with a possible D match to TRBD1 (5 bases). This CDR3 comprises 11 residues. The V and J ends lost 3 bases and 7 bases respectively, with 8 bases between them. Per germline, CDR1 SGHRS and CDR2 YFSETQ. DNA of the CDR3: TGCGCCAGCAGCTCGAGGACAGAGCAGTACTTC. Amino acids: CASSSRTEQYF.

Only a few counts were recorded for this clonotype. The V and J genes are TRBV5-1 and TRBJ2-2, with D perhaps TRBD1 (5 bases). The V gene's germline CDR1 is SGHRS and CDR2 YFSETQ. CDR3 size: 17 residues. Trimming removed 0 bases at V and 0 bases at J, with 12 bases between. CDR3 region: CASSLASRQSNTGELFF. The CDR3 coding sequence is TGCGCCAGCAGCTTGGCCTCGAGACAGTCGAACACCGGGGAGCTGTTTTTT.

V usage is TRBV29-1 and J usage is TRBJ2-3; 11 positions match TRBD1. CDR3 size: 12 residues. V shed 7 bases, J shed 4 bases, and the junction held 1 base outside the gene matches. Germline lookup yields CDR1 SQVTM and CDR2 ANQGSEA. CDR3: CSAGQGADTQYF. DNA for the CDR3: TGCAGCGCGGGACAGGGGGCAGATACGCAGTATTTT.

There are a few counts of this clonotype. The CDR3 is CASSQVAGLAGVTDTQYF. The CDR3, as DNA: TGTGCCAGCAGCCAAGTAGCTGGACTAGCGGGGGTCACAGATACGCAGTATTTT. The chain couples TRBV3-1 to TRBJ2-3; 13 bases are a match to TRBD2. CDR1 and CDR2 (germline): LGHDT, YNNKEL (reference sequence). This CDR3 contains 18 residues. Trimming at V came to 1 base and at J to 2 bases, leaving 6 bases not matched to a gene.

This chain joins TRBV29-1 and TRBJ1-1; no definite D call. The CDR3 totals 11 residues. Germline CDR1 SQVTM, CDR2 ANQGSEA. With 3 bases removed from V and 8 bases from J, the gap between germline ends came to 10 bases. The CDR3 here is CSVESAAEAFF. The CDR3 DNA reads TGCAGCGTTGAGTCGGCAGCCGAAGCTTTCTTT.

CDR3 amino acids: CASSTGQAGGYTEAFF. The CDR3 region has the DNA TGTGCCAGCAGCACCGGACAGGCCGGCGGCTACACTGAAGCTTTCTTT. The rearrangement joins TRBV13 to TRBJ1-1; 7 nucleotides match TRBD1. Germline values: CDR1 PRHDT, CDR2 FYEKMQ (reference sequence). The CDR3 runs 16 residues. Unmatched junction bases numbered 12, after V lost 5 bases and J lost 3 bases.

This clonotype is labeled medium-sized. J is TRBJ2-1 and V is TRBV28; the match to TRBD2 covers 9 bases. The CDR3 extends over 14 amino acids. Germline trimming cut 7 bases from V and 4 bases from J; bases unmatched to any gene: 5. The V gene's germline CDR1 is MDHEN and CDR2 SYDVKM. Here the CDR3 reads CASILTSGYNEQFF. The CDR3 coding sequence is TGTGCCAGCATCCTGACTAGCGGATACAATGAGCAGTTCTTC.

The chain couples TRBV20-1 to TRBJ2-5; D remains ambiguous. The V and J ends lost 2 bases and 0 bases respectively, with 16 bases between them. The CDR3 consists of 16 residues. The germline V gene encodes CDR1 DFQATT and CDR2 SNEGSKA (reference sequence). The CDR3: CSARLPRSGYQETQYF. The CDR3 DNA reads TGCAGTGCTAGATTACCCCGCTCCGGGTACCAAGAGACCCAGTACTTC.

The chain recombines TRBV28 with TRBJ2-7, with D possibly being TRBD2 (7 bases). Germline V gives CDR1 MDHEN, CDR2 SYDVKM. There are 13 residues in the CDR3. V dropped 4 bases and J dropped 2 bases, with 9 bases sitting between them. CDR3 nucleotide sequence: TGTGCCAGCAGTTGGGGGGGCCCCTACGAGCAGTACTTC. This translates into CASSWGGPYEQYF. Using reference TRBV28 and TRBJ2-7 for the parts outside the CDR3, the full variable domain is DVKVTQSSRYLVKRTGEKVFLECVQDMDHENMFWYRQDPGLGLRLIYFSYDVKMKEKGDIPEGYSVSREKKERFSLILESASTNQTSMYLCASSWGGPYEQYFGPGTRLTVT.

This clonotype was seen more than once but under ten times. V and J are TRBV28 and TRBJ1-2; TRBD1 aligns across 11 bases. The V gene end was trimmed by 8 bases and the J gene end by 4 bases; junction bases not matched to a gene: 6. In germline, CDR1 is MDHEN, CDR2 SYDVKM. This CDR3 has 14 residues. CDR3 protein: CASEDRGRGYGYTF. DNA of the CDR3: TGTGCCAGCGAGGACAGGGGGCGCGGCTATGGCTACACCTTC.

The chain employs TRBV10-3 and TRBJ2-2; 8 nucleotides align to TRBD2. With V trimmed by 4 bases and J by 6 bases, 13 bases remained unmatched. From germline, CDR1 is ENHRY and CDR2 SYGVKD. This CDR3 comprises 17 residues. The CDR3 nucleotides read TGTGCCATCAGTGCAGGTCCAGCGGGAGACCAGGCCGGGGAGCTGTTTTTT. It translates to CAISAGPAGDQAGELFF.

The chain recombines TRBV12-3 or TRBV12-4 with TRBJ2-2, with a possible D match to TRBD2 (6 bases). The CDR3 consists of 17 residues. The V end lost 5 bases, the J end lost 2 bases, and 18 bases lay between the germline ends. The CDR3 sequence: CASSPSREKPNTGELFF. The DNA of the CDR3 is TGTGCCAGCAGTCCTAGCCGGGAGAAACCCAACACCGGGGAGCTGTTTTTT.

The rearrangement uses TRBV5-1 and TRBJ2-4; 8 positions agree with TRBD2. The germline CDR1 and CDR2 sequences are SGHRS and YFSETQ. J was trimmed by 2 bases and V by 0 bases; bases with no gene match: 16. This CDR3 has 20 residues. The DNA of the CDR3 is TGCGCCAGCAGCTTGGGTACCAGCGGGGGTACTGAGGTGACCAAAAACATTCAGTACTTC. Its protein is CASSLGTSGGTEVTKNIQYF.

V gene TRBV9 combines with J gene TRBJ2-7; 12 nucleotides match TRBD2. Per germline, CDR1 SGDLS and CDR2 YYNGEE. V gave up 3 bases and J gave up 1 base; unmatched junction bases: 2. The CDR3 sequence is 15 residues long. In DNA, the CDR3 is TGTGCCAGCAGCGCAGGGACTAGCGGGTCCTACGAGCAGTACTTC. Its protein product is CASSAGTSGSYEQYF.

This clonotype was counted only a few times. The chain uses TRBV21-1 and TRBJ2-3; TRBD1 was called by the table and not checked on the DNA. TRBV21-1 is classified as a pseudogene. This CDR3 region has 14 residues. As DNA, the CDR3 is TGTGCCAGCAGCAAATGGCCGGGAGCAGATACGCAGTATTTT. Amino acid sequence: CASSKWPGADTQYF.

This clonotype was picked up a small number of times. The CDR3 nucleotides read TGCGCCAGCAGCCAACCGGGGACTAGCGGGAGTCGGGATGGCGAGCAGTACTTC. Its translation: CASSQPGTSGSRDGEQYF. This rearrangement joins TRBV4-1 to TRBJ2-7; 14 bases are a match to TRBD2. The CDR3 totals 18 residues. Trimming cost V 2 bases and J 6 bases; bases outside gene matches: 12. The germline gives CDR1 MGHRA, CDR2 YSYEKL.

The chain is built from TRBV29-1 and TRBJ2-6, with 7 bases lining up with TRBD1. This CDR3 has 16 amino acids. Germline assignment: CDR1 SQVTM and CDR2 ANQGSEA. V trimming: 4 bases; J trimming: 0 bases; junction bases outside the gene matches: 6. CDR3 bases: TGCAGCGTTGGACAGGGTGACCCCTCTGGGGCCAACGTCCTGACTTTC. Translating gives CSVGQGDPSGANVLTF. The full variable domain, its missing parts supplied by reference TRBV29-1 and TRBJ2-6, is SAVISQKPSRDICQRGTSLTIQCQVDSQVTMMFWYRQQPGQSLTLIATANQGSEATYESGFVIDKFPISRPNLTFSTLTVSNMSPEDSSIYLCSVGQGDPSGANVLTFGAGSRLTVL.

Only one count was recorded for this clonotype. The chain uses TRBV27 and TRBJ2-3; TRBD2 matches at 12 bases. There are 14 residues in the CDR3. Germline trimming cut 10 bases from V and 1 base from J; bases unmatched to any gene: 3. Germline-derived CDR1 and CDR2 are MNHEY and SMNVEV (reference sequence). The CDR3 protein is CAIASGGGTDTQYF. For the CDR3, the DNA is TGTGCCATAGCTAGCGGGGGGGGCACAGATACGCAGTATTTT.

The chain employs TRBV3-1 and TRBJ2-3; D may be TRBD1 or TRBD2 (5 bases each). The CDR3 loop spans 11 amino acids. Germline lookup yields CDR1 LGHDT and CDR2 YNNKEL (reference sequence). V lost 1 base to trimming and J lost 11 bases, with 7 bases between them. The CDR3 DNA sequence: TGTGCCAGCAGCCAAGGGGACCAGCAGTATTTT. It is translated as CASSQGDQQYF.

The chain uses TRBV18 and TRBJ2-7; 8 nucleotides agree with TRBD1. Losses at the gene ends were 3 bases for V and 2 bases for J; bases not matched to a gene: 3. The germline gives CDR1 KGHSH, CDR2 LQKENI. The CDR3 consists of 14 residues. The CDR3: CASSPSTGAYEQYF. The CDR3 DNA reads as TGTGCCAGCTCACCCTCGACAGGGGCCTACGAGCAGTACTTC.

The chain links TRBV5-1 to TRBJ2-2; 8 bases map to TRBD2. The CDR3 is made up of 16 amino acids. The junction had 7 bases not matched to a gene; V was cut back by 5 bases and J by 1 base. In germline, CDR1 is SGHRS, CDR2 YFSETQ. This CDR3 reads CASSSLREGNTGELFF. The CDR3 bases are TGCGCCAGCAGTTCTCTCCGGGAGGGGAACACCGGGGAGCTGTTTTTT.